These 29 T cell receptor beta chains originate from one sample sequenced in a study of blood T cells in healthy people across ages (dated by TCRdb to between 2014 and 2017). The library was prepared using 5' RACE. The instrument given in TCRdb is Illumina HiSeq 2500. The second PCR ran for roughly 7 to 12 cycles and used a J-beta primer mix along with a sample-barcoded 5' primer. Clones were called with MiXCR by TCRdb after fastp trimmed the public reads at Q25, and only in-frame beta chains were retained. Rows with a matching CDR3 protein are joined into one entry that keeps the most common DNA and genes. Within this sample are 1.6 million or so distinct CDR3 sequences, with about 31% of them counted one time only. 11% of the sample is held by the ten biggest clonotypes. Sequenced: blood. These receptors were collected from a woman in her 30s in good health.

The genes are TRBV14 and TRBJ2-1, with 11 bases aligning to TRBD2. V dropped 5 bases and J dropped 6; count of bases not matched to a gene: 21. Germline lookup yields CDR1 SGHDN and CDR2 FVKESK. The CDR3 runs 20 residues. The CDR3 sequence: CASSTRILAGVGSTRNEQFF. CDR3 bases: TGTGCCAGCAGCACGCGAATACTAGCGGGAGTGGGTAGTACTCGCAATGAGCAGTTCTTC.

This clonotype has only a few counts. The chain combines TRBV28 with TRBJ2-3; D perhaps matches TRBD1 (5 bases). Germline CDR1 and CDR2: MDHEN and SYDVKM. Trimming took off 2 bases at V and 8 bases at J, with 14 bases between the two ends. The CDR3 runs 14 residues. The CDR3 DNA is TGTGCCAGCAGTTTAAGAACGTTTGGGGCTACGCAGTATTTT. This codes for CASSLRTFGATQYF.

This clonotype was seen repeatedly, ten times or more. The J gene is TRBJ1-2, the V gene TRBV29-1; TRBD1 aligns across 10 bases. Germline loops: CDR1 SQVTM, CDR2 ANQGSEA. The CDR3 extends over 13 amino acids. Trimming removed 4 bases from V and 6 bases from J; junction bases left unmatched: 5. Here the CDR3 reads CSVGDRGENGYTF. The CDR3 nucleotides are TGCAGCGTTGGGGACAGGGGAGAAAATGGCTACACCTTC. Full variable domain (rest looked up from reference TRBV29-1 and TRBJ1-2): SAVISQKPSRDICQRGTSLTIQCQVDSQVTMMFWYRQQPGQSLTLIATANQGSEATYESGFVIDKFPISRPNLTFSTLTVSNMSPEDSSIYLCSVGDRGENGYTFGSGTRLTVV.

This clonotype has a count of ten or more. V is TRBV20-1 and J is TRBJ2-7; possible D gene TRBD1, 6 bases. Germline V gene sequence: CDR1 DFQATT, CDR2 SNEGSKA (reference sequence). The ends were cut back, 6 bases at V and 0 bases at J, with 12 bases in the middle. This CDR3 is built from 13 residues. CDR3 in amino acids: CSASRGSSYEQYF. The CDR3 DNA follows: TGCAGTGCCAGCAGGGGTAGCTCCTACGAGCAGTACTTC.

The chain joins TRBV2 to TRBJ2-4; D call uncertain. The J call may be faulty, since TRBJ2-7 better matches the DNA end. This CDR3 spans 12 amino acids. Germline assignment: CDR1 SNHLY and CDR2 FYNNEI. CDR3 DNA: TGTGCCAGCAGTGATCCGATCCTCGAGCAGTACTTC. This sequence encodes CASSDPILEQYF.

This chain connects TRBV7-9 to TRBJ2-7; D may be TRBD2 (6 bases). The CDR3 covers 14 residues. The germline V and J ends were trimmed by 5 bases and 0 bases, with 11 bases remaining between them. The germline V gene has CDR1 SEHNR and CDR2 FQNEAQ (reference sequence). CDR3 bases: TGTGCCAGCAGCGGGGAGGTATCCTCCTACGAGCAGTACTTC. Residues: CASSGEVSSYEQYF.

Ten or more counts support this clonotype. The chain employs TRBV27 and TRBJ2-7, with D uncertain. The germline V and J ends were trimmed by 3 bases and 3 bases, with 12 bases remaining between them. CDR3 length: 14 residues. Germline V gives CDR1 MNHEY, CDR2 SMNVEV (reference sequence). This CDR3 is CASSLENRGYEQYF. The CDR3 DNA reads TGTGCCAGCAGTTTGGAGAATAGAGGCTACGAGCAGTACTTC.

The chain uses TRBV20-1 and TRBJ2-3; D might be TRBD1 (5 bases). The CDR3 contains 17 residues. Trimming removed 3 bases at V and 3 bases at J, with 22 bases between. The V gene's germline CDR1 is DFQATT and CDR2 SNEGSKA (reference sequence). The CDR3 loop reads CSASSIDPRVGTDTQYF. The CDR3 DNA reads TGCAGTGCTAGCTCAATCGACCCCAGGGTGGGGACAGATACGCAGTATTTT.

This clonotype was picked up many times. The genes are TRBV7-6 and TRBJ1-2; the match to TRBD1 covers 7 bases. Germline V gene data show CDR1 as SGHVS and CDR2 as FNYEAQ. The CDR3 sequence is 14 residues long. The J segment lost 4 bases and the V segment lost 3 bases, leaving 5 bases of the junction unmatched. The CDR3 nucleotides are TGTGCCAGCAGCTTGGCAGGGGGGAGCTATGGCTACACCTTC. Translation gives CASSLAGGSYGYTF.

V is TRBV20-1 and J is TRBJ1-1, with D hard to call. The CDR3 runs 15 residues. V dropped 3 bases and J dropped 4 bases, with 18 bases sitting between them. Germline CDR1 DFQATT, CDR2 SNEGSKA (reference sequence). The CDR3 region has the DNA TGCAGTGCTAGGGATTTGACCGGGAAAACCACTGAAGCTTTCTTT. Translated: CSARDLTGKTTEAFF.

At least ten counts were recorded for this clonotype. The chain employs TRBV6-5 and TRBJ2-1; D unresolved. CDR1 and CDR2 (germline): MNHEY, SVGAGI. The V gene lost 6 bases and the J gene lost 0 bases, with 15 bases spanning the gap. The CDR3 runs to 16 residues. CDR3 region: CASSTDLSSSYNEQFF. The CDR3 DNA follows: TGTGCCAGCAGCACGGACCTATCGAGCTCCTACAATGAGCAGTTCTTC.

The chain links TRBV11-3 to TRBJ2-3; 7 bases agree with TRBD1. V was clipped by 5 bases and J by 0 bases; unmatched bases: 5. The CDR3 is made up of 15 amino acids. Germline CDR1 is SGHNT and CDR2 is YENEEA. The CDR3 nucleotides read TGTGCCAGCAGCCACCGACAGGGCAGCACAGATACGCAGTATTTT. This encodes CASSHRQGSTDTQYF.

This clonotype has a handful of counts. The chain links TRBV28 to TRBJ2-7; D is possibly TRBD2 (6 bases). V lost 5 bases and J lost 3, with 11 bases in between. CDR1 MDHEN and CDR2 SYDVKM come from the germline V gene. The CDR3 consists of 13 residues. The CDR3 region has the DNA TGTGCCAGCAGTATGGGACTGCACTACGAGCAGTACTTC. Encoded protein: CASSMGLHYEQYF.

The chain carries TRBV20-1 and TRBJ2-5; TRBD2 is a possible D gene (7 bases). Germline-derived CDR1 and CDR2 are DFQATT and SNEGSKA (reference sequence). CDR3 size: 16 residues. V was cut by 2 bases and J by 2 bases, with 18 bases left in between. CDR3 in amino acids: CSARSIRGARQETQYF. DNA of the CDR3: TGCAGTGCTAGATCCATACGGGGGGCCCGGCAAGAGACCCAGTACTTC.

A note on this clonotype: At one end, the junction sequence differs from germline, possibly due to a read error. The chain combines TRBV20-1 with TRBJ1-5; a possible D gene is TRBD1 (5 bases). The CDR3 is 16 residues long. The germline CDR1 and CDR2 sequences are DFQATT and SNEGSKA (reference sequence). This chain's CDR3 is CSTSPWERGFNQPQHF. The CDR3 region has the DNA TGCAGTACTAGCCCCTGGGAAAGGGGTTTCAATCAGCCCCAGCATTTT.

CDR3 loop: CASSFTPPAEAFF. CDR3 in DNA: TGTGCCAGCAGTTTCACACCACCTGCTGAAGCTTTCTTT. The chain uses TRBV6-2 or TRBV6-3 and TRBJ1-1; D unclear. Germline assignment: CDR1 MNHEY and CDR2 SVGEGT. The CDR3 totals 13 residues. The V gene lost 4 bases and the J gene lost 6 bases, with 12 bases spanning the gap.

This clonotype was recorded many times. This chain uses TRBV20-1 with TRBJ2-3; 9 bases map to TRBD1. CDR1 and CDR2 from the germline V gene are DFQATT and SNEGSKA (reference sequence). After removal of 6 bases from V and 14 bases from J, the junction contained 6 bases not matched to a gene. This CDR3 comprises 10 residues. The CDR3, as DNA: TGCAGTGCCCTCGGACAGGGGACGTATTTT. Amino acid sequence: CSALGQGTYF.

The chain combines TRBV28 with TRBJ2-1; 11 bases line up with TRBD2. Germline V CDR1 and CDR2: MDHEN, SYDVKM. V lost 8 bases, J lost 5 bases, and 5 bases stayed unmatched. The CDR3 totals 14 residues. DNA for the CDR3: TGTGCCAGCGAGGGGACTAGCGGCCACAATGAGCAGTTCTTC. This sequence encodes CASEGTSGHNEQFF.

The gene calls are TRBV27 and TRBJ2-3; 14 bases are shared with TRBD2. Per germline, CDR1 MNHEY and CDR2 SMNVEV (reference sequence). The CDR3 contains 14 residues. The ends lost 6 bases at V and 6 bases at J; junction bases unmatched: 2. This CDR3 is CASRWTSGRDTQYF. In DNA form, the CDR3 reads TGTGCCAGCAGGTGGACTAGCGGGAGGGATACGCAGTATTTT.

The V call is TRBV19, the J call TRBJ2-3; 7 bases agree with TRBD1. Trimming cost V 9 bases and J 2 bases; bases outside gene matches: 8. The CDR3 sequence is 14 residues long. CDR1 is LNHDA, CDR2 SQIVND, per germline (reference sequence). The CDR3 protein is CASRKTGTTDTQYF. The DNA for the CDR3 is TGTGCCAGCCGAAAGACAGGGACCACAGATACGCAGTATTTT.

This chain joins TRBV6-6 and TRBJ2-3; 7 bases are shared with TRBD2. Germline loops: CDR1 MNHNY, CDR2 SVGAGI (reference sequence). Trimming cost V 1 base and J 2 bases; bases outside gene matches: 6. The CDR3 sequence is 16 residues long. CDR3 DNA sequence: TGTGCCAGCAGTTACTGGGGAGGGTCCTTCACAGATACGCAGTATTTT. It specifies CASSYWGGSFTDTQYF.

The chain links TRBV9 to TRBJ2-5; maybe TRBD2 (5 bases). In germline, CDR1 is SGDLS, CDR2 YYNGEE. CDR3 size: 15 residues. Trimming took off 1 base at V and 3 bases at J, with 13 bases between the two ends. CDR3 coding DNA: TGTGCCAGCAGCGTATCCCCCGGGGTAGAAGAGACCCAGTACTTC. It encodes CASSVSPGVEETQYF.

CDR3 DNA: TGTGCCAGCAGCAAGGGACTAGCGATATACAATGAGCAGTTCTTC. Translation gives CASSKGLAIYNEQFF. V gene TRBV7-3 combines with J gene TRBJ2-1, with TRBD2 identical over 10 bases. The V and J ends lost 5 bases and 4 bases, in that order; junction bases with no gene match: 5. Germline CDR1 and CDR2: SGHTA and FQGTGA. The CDR3 covers 15 residues.

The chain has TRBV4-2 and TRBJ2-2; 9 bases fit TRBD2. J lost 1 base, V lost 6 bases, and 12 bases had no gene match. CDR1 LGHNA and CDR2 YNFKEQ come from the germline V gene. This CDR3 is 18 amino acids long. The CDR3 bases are TGTGCCAGCAGTCCGCTCCAGCGGGGGGCCCAGAACACCGGGGAGCTGTTTTTT. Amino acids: CASSPLQRGAQNTGELFF.

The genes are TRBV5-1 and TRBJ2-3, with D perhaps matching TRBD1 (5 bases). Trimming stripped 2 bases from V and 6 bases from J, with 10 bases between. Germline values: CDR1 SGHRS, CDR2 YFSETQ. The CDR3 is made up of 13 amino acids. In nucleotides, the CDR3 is TGCGCCAGCAGCTTTGATAAGGGGGATACGCAGTATTTT. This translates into CASSFDKGDTQYF.

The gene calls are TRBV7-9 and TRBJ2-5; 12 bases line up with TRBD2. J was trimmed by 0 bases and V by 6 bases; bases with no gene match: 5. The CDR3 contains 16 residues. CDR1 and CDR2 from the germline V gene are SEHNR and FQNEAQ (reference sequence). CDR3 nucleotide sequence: TGTGCCAGCAGGACGACTAGCGGGGGTCACCAAGAGACCCAGTACTTC. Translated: CASRTTSGGHQETQYF.

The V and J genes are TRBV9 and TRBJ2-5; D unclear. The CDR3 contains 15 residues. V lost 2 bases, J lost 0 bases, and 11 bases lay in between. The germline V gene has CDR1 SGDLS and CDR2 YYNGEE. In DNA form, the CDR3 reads TGTGCCAGCAGCGTCTACGATGAGGACCAAGAGACCCAGTACTTC. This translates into CASSVYDEDQETQYF.

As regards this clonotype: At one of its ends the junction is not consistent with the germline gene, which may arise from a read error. Written as DNA, the CDR3 is TGTAGTGCTCAATACGGGACTAGCAATAATGAGCAGTTCTTC. Translated: CSAQYGTSNNEQFF. This chain uses TRBV20-1 with TRBJ2-1; the match to TRBD2 covers 9 bases. CDR1 DFQATT and CDR2 SNEGSKA come from the germline V gene (reference sequence). The CDR3 is 14 residues long.

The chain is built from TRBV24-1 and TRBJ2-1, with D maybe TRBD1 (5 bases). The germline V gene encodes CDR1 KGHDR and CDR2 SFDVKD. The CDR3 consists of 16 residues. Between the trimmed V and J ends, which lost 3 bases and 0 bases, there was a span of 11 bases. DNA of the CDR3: TGTGCCACCAGTGATAGTAGGGGCTTCTCCTACAATGAGCAGTTCTTC. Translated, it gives CATSDSRGFSYNEQFF.